This T cell receptor (beta chain) originates from a study of blood T cell repertoires in COVID-19. CDR3 size: 14 residues. Germline lookup yields CDR1 PRHDT and CDR2 FYEKMQ (reference sequence). Trimming shortened V by 2 bases and J by 0 bases, and 7 bases separated the two germline ends. This clone appeared a single time. Clones were read by immunoSEQ multiplex PCR, and TCRdb kept only the in-frame ones, dropping some. Among approximately 400,000 clones, about 89% were seen once, and the ten largest hold about 1.2%. The J gene is TRBJ1-1, the V gene TRBV13, with a possible D match to TRBD1 (6 bases). This TCR derives from a middle-aged man with acute or convalescent COVID-19. Specimen: peripheral blood. The CDR3 spells CASSLQGLNTEAFF. The CDR3 region has the DNA TGTGCCAGCAGCTTACAGGGGCTGAACACTGAAGCTTTCTTT.